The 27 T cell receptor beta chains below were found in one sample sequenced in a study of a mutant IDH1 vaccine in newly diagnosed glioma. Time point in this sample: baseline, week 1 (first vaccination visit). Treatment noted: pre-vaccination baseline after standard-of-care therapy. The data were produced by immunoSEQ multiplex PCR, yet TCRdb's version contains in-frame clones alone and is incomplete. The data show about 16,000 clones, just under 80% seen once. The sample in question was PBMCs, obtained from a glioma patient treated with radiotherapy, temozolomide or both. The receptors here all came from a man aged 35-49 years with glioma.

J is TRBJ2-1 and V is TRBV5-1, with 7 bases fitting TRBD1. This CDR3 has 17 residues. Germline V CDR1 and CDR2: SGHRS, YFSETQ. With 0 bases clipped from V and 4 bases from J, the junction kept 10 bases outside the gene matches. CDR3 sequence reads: CASSLGGTAILYNEQFF. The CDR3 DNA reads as TGCGCCAGCAGCTTGGGGGGGACAGCTATTCTATACAATGAGCAGTTCTTC.

The CDR3 here is CATRLRDRQETQYF. The CDR3 DNA reads TGTGCCACCAGGCTACGGGACAGACAAGAGACCCAGTACTTC. The rearrangement links TRBV6-5 to TRBJ2-5; 7 bases are a match to TRBD1. Per germline, CDR1 MNHEY and CDR2 SVGAGI. This CDR3 is 14 amino acids long. J gave up 2 bases and V 10 bases, and 10 bases lay outside the gene matches.

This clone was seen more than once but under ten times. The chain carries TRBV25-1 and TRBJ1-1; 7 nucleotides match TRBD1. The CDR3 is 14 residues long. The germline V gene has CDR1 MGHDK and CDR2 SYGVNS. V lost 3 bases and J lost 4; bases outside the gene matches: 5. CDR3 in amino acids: CASSDQQGSTEAFF. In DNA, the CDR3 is TGTGCCAGCAGTGACCAACAGGGGTCCACTGAAGCTTTCTTT.

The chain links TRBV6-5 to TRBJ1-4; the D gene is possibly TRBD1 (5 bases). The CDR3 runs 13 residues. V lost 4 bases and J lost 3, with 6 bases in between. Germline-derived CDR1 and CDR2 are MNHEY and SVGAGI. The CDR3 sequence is CASSSTANEKLFF. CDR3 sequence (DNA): TGTGCCAGCAGTTCGACAGCTAATGAAAAACTGTTTTTT.

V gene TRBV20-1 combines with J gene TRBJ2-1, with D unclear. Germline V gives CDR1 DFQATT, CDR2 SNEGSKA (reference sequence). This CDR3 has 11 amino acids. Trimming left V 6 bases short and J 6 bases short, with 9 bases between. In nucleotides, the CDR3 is TGCAGTGCGAACCGGGCCAATGAGCAGTTCTTC. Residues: CSANRANEQFF.

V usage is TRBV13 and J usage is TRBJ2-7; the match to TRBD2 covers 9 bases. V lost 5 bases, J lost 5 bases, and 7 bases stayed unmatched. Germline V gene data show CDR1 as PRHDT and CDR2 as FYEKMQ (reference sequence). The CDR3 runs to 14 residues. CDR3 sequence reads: CASSGREGLNEQYV. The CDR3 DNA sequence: TGTGCCAGCAGCGGGCGGGAGGGCCTGAACGAGCAGTACGTC.

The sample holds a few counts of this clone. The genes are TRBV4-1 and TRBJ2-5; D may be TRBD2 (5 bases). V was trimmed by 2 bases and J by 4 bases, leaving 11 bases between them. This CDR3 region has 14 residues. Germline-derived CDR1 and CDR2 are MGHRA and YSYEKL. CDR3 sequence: CASSQLPGVETQYF. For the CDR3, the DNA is TGCGCCAGCAGCCAACTACCCGGGGTAGAGACCCAGTACTTC.

This CDR3 reads CASSQLIGANYEQYF. The CDR3 DNA reads TGTGCCAGCAGCCAACTCATCGGGGCCAACTACGAGCAGTACTTC. J is TRBJ2-7 and V is TRBV4-2; D may match TRBD1 or TRBD2 (5 bases each). V was shortened by 2 bases and J by 3 bases, with 14 bases between the two germline ends. The CDR3 is 15 amino acids. Germline V gene sequence: CDR1 LGHNA, CDR2 YNFKEQ.

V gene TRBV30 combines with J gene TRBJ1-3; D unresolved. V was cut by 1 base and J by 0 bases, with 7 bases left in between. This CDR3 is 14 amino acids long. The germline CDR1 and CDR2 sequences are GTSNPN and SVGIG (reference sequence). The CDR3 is CAWSDGISGNTIYF. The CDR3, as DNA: TGTGCCTGGAGTGATGGAATCTCTGGAAACACCATATATTTT.

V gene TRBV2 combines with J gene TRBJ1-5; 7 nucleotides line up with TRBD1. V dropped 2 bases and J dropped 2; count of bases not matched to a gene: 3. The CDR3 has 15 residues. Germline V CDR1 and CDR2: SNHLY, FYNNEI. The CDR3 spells CASSERGQRNQPQHF. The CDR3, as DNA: TGTGCCAGCAGTGAACGGGGACAGCGCAATCAGCCCCAGCATTTT.

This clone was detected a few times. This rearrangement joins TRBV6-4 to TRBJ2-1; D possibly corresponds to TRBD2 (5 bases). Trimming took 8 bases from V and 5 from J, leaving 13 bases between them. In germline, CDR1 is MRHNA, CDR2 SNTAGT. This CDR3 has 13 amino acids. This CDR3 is CASWTASDNEQFF. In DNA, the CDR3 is TGTGCCAGCTGGACTGCATCTGACAATGAGCAGTTCTTC.

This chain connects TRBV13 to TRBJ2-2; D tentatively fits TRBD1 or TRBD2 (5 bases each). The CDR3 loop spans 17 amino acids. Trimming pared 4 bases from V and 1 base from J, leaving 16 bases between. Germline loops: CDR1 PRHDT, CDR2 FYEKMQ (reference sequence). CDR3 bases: TGTGCCAGCAGCTCTAGAGTTGGGGGTATGAACACCGGGGAGCTGTTTTTT. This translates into CASSSRVGGMNTGELFF. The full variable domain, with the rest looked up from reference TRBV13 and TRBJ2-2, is AAGVIQSPRHLIKEKRETATLKCYPIPRHDTVYWYQQGPGQDPQFLISFYEKMQSDKGSIPDRFSAQQFSDYHSELNMSSLELGDSALYFCASSSRVGGMNTGELFFGEGSRLTVL.

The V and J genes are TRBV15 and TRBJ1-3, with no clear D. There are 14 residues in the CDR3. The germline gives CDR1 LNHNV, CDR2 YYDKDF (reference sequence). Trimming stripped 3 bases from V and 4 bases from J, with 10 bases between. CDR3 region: CATSSGRIGNTIYF. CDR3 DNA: TGTGCCACCAGCAGTGGTAGGATCGGAAACACCATATATTTT. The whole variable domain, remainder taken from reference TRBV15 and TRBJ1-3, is DAMVIQNPRYQVTQFGKPVTLSCSQTLNHNVMYWYQQKSSQAPKLLFHYYDKDFNNEADTPDNFQSRRPNTSFCFLDIRSPGLGDTAMYLCATSSGRIGNTIYFGEGSWLTVV.

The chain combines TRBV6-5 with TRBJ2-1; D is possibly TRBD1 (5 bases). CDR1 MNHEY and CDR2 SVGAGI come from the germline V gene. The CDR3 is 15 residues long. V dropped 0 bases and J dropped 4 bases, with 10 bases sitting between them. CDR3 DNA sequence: TGTGCCAGCAGTTACTCGAGGCAGGGTTACAATGAGCAGTTCTTC. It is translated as CASSYSRQGYNEQFF.

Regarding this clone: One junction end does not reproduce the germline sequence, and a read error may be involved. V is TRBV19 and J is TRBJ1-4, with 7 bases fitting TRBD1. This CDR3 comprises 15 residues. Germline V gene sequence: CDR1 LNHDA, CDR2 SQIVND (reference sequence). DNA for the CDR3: TGTGCCAGTAGAGTCGAAGCAGGGGGTAATGGAAAACTGTTTTTT. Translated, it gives CASRVEAGGNGKLFF.

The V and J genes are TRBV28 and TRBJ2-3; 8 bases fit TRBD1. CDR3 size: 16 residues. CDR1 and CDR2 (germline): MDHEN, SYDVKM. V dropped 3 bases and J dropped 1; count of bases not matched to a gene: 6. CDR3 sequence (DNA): TGTGCCAGCAGTTTCAGGACAGGGAGAGGCACAGATACGCAGTATTTT. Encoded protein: CASSFRTGRGTDTQYF.

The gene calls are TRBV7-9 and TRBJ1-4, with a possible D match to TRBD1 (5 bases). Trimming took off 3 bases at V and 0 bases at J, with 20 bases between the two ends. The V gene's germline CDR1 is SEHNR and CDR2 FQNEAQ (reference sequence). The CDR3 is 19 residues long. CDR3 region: CASSLGRGYNPTTNEKLFF. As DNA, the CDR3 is TGTGCCAGCAGCTTGGGTCGGGGCTACAACCCAACAACTAATGAAAAACTGTTTTTT.

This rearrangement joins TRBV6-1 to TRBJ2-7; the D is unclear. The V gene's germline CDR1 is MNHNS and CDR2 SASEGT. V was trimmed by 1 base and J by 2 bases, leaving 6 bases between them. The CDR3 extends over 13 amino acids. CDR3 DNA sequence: TGTGCCAGCAGTGAAGGGGCCCCCTACGAGCAGTACGTC. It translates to CASSEGAPYEQYV.

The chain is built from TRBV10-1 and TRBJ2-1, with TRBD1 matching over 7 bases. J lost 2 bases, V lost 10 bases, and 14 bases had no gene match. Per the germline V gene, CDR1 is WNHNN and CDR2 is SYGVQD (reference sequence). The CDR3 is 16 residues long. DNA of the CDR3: TGCGCCACCCATAGACAGGGCCCGTTTGCCTACAATGAGCAGTTCTTC. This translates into CATHRQGPFAYNEQFF.

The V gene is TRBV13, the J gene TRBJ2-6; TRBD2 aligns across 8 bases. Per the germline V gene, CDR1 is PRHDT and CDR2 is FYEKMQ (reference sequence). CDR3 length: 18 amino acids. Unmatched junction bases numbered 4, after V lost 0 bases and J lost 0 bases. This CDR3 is CASSLGTSVSSGANVLTF. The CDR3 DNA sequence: TGTGCCAGCAGCTTAGGGACTAGCGTTAGCTCTGGGGCCAACGTCCTGACTTTC. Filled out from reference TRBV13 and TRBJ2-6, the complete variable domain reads AAGVIQSPRHLIKEKRETATLKCYPIPRHDTVYWYQQGPGQDPQFLISFYEKMQSDKGSIPDRFSAQQFSDYHSELNMSSLELGDSALYFCASSLGTSVSSGANVLTFGAGSRLTVL.

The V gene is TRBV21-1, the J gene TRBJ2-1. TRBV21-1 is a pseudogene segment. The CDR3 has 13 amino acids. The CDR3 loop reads CASRSGPSFPQFF. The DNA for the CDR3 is TGTGCCAGCAGGTCCGGGCCCTCCTTCCCTCAGTTCTTC.

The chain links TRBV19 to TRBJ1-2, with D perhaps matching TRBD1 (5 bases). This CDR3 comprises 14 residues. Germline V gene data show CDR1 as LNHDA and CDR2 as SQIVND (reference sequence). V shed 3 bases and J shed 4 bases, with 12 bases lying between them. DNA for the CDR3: TGTGCCAGTAGTATTTACACGGGGGTCTATGGCTACACCTTC. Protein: CASSIYTGVYGYTF.

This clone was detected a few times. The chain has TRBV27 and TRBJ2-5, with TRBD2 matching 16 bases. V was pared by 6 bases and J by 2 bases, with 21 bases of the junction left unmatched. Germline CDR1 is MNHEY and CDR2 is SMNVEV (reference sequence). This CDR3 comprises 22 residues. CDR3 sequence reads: CASSITPPVEGLAGGGQETQYF. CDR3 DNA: TGTGCCAGCAGCATAACCCCTCCGGTCGAGGGACTAGCGGGAGGGGGGCAAGAGACCCAGTACTTC.

CDR3 region: CASGVFLGQARFF. The CDR3 DNA reads as TGTGCTAGTGGCGTTTTCCTTGGACAGGCCCGGTTCTTC. The genes are TRBV12-5 and TRBJ2-1; 7 bases line up with TRBD1. The CDR3 is 13 amino acids. V was pared by 6 bases and J by 15 bases, with 14 bases of the junction left unmatched. Looked up from germline, CDR1 is LGHNT and CDR2 is FRNRAP.

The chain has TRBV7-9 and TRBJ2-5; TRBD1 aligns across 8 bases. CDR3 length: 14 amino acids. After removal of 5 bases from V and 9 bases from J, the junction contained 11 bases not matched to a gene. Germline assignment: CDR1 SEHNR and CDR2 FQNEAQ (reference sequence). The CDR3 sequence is CASSGQDRVRAQYF. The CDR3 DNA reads TGTGCCAGCAGCGGCCAGGACAGGGTTCGGGCCCAGTACTTC.

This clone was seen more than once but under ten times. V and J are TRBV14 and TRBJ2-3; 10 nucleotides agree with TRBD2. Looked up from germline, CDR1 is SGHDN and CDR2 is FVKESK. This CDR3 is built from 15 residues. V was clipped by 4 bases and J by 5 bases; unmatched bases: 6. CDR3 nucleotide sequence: TGTGCCAGCAGCCTCCTAGCGGGAGCGGGAGATACGCAGTATTTT. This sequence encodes CASSLLAGAGDTQYF.

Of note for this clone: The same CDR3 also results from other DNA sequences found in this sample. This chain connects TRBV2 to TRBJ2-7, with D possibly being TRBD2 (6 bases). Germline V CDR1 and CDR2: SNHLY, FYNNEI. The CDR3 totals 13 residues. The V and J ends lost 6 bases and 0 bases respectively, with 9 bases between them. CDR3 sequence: CASRRTTSYEQYV. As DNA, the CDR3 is TGTGCCAGCAGAAGGACTACCTCCTACGAGCAGTACGTC.